These T cell receptor beta chains were read from a single sample in a study of T cell responses to AZD1222 COVID-19 vaccine. Method: immunoSEQ multiplex PCR; TCRdb's copy keeps in-frame clones and lacks some. The sample lists more than 60,000 clones, approximately 80% occurring once. The material was peripheral blood, obtained on day 0 of AZD1222 vaccination. These receptor sequences come from an adult in good health. Each CDR3 is given with its conserved first and last residue. Fields, in order: CDR3 protein, CDR3 DNA, J gene, clone size, D gene, V gene. D genes are given only for firm matches. Only some rows state a clone size, as once, few, many or a class for expanded clones.

cdr3_aa: CASSLGGASLF
cdr3_nt: TGTGCCAGCAGTTTAGGGGGAGCCTCTCTCTTT
j_call: TRBJ1-1
clone_size: .
d_call: .
v_call: TRBV12-3/TRBV12-4

cdr3_aa: CASSLSVPFRSPLHF
cdr3_nt: TGTGCCAGCAGTTTATCGGTTCCCTTCCGTTCACCCCTCCACTTT
j_call: TRBJ1-6
clone_size: few
d_call: .
v_call: TRBV27

cdr3_aa: CASSYHSGTSGNNEQFF
cdr3_nt: TGTGCCAGCAGTTACCACTCCGGGACTAGCGGGAACAATGAGCAGTTCTTC
j_call: TRBJ2-1
clone_size: .
d_call: TRBD2
v_call: TRBV6-2/TRBV6-3

cdr3_aa: CASKFLPGELFF
cdr3_nt: TGTGCCAGCAAATTCCTCCCCGGGGAGCTGTTTTTT
j_call: TRBJ2-2
clone_size: .
d_call: .
v_call: TRBV28

cdr3_aa: CASSLGGPTDTQYF
cdr3_nt: TGTGCCAGCAGCTTAGGGGGGCCGACAGATACGCAGTATTTT
j_call: TRBJ2-3
clone_size: .
d_call: .
v_call: TRBV7-3

cdr3_aa: CASSQAALAVYEQYF
cdr3_nt: TGTGCCAGCAGCCAAGCGGCGCTAGCTGTCTACGAGCAGTACTTC
j_call: TRBJ2-7
clone_size: .
d_call: .
v_call: TRBV3-1/TRBV3-2

cdr3_aa: CASSQGQGNQPQHF
cdr3_nt: TGCGCCAGCAGCCAGGGACAGGGGAATCAGCCCCAGCATTTT
j_call: TRBJ1-5
clone_size: .
d_call: TRBD1
v_call: TRBV5-1

cdr3_aa: CASSLSRHPDGYTF
cdr3_nt: TGTGCCAGCAGTTTATCGAGGCATCCTGATGGCTACACCTTC
j_call: TRBJ1-2
clone_size: .
d_call: .
v_call: TRBV27

cdr3_aa: CASSSRDSYTGELFF
cdr3_nt: TGTGCCAGTAGTAGCCGGGACAGTTACACCGGGGAGCTGTTTTTT
j_call: TRBJ2-2
clone_size: .
d_call: TRBD1
v_call: TRBV19

cdr3_aa: CASSLLASYNEQFF
cdr3_nt: TGTGCCAGCAGTCTTCTGGCCTCCTACAATGAGCAGTTCTTC
j_call: TRBJ2-1
clone_size: .
d_call: .
v_call: TRBV27

cdr3_aa: CASGQGYKGYTF
cdr3_nt: TGTGCCAGTGGCCAGGGTTATAAGGGCTACACCTTC
j_call: TRBJ1-2
clone_size: .
d_call: .
v_call: TRBV28

cdr3_aa: CASRADRGTDGYTF
cdr3_nt: TGTGCCAGCAGGGCGGACAGGGGAACGGATGGCTACACCTTC
j_call: TRBJ1-2
clone_size: .
d_call: TRBD1
v_call: TRBV9

cdr3_aa: CASSFFTPPTEQFF
cdr3_nt: TGTGCCAGCAGCTTTTTCACCCCCCCTACTGAGCAGTTCTTC
j_call: TRBJ2-1
clone_size: .
d_call: .
v_call: TRBV7-2

cdr3_aa: CASSLGQGGRAQHF
cdr3_nt: TGTGCCAGCAGCTTGGGACAGGGGGGTAGGGCCCAGCATTTT
j_call: TRBJ1-5
clone_size: few
d_call: TRBD1
v_call: TRBV5-6

cdr3_aa: CASSRETRTDTQYF
cdr3_nt: TGTGCCAGCAGCCGCGAAACGAGGACAGATACGCAGTATTTT
j_call: TRBJ2-3
clone_size: .
d_call: .
v_call: TRBV7-9

cdr3_aa: CASSSIRTGKTEAFF
cdr3_nt: TGTGCCAGCAGCTCTATCCGGACAGGGAAGACTGAAGCTTTCTTT
j_call: TRBJ1-1
clone_size: .
d_call: TRBD1
v_call: TRBV6-5

cdr3_aa: CASSYPPGRGYTF
cdr3_nt: TGTGCCAGCAGTTACCCTCCCGGCAGGGGCTACACCTTC
j_call: TRBJ1-2
clone_size: .
d_call: .
v_call: TRBV12-3/TRBV12-4